This TCR beta chain is drawn from a study of cytomegalovirus exposure and HLA in healthy donors. On this clone itself: Its cognate antigen is unknown.

In the PCR, 60 Vbeta and 13 Jbeta primers were used. Measured with immunoSEQ multiplex PCR; TCRdb has only the in-frame clones, and not every one. The sample comprises 120,000 or so clones, around 82% of which are singletons, and 3.6% rests with the top ten. Study-wide results and limits: Within the data, a cluster of highly shared sequence variants was likely a sequencing artifact.

Donors counted as nominally healthy when sampled, yet unrecorded immune exposures were likely. The CDR3 runs to 12 residues. Germline CDR1 MNHNY, CDR2 SVGAGI (reference sequence). The V gene lost 8 bases and the J gene lost 0 bases, with 7 bases spanning the gap. Sequencing was carried out using PBMCs. The sequence derives from a woman aged 40 to 50 in good health and CMV-seropositive. The chain has TRBV6-6 and TRBJ1-1; D remains unclear. CDR3 sequence: CASGRVNTEAFF. In DNA form, the CDR3 reads TGTGCCAGCGGTCGGGTGAACACTGAAGCTTTCTTT.